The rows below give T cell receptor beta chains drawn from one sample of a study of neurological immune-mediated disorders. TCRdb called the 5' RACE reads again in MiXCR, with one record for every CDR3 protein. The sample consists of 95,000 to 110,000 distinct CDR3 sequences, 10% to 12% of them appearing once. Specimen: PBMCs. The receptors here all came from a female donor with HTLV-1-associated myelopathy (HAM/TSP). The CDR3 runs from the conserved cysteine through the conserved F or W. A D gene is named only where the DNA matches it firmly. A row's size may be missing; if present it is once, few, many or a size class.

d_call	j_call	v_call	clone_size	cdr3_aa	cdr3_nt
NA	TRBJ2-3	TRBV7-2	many	CASSRGSTDTQYF	TGTGCCAGCAGCCGAGGGAGCACAGATACGCAGTATTTT
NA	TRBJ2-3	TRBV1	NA	CTSRRNLGPCTDTQYF	TGCACCAGCAGGAGGAACCTGGGACCGTGCACGGATACGCAGTATTTT
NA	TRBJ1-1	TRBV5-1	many	CASSLAPNTEAFF	TGCGCCAGCAGCTTGGCGCCGAACACTGAAGCTTTCTTT
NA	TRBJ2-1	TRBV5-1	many	CASSLMRGHDEQFF	TGCGCCAGCAGCTTGATGCGGGGTCACGACGAGCAGTTCTTC
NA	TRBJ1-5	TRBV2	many	CASSRDVDQPQHF	TGTGCCAGCAGCCGGGACGTCGATCAGCCCCAGCATTTT
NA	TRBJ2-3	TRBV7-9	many	CASSPPAVADTQYF	TGTGCCAGCAGCCCCCCGGCGGTCGCAGATACGCAGTATTTT
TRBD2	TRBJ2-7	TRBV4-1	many	CASSHWGGPSYEQYF	TGCGCCAGCAGCCACTGGGGAGGGCCCTCCTACGAGCAGTACTTC
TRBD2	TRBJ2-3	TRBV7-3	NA	CASSLKSGGVTDTQYF	TGTGCCAGCAGCTTAAAGAGCGGGGGGGTCACAGATACGCAGTATTTT
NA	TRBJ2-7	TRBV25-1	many	CASRGGAGPSYEQYF	TGTGCCAGCAGGGGTGGGGCAGGGCCCTCCTACGAGCAGTACTTC
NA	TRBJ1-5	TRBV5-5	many	CASSFQVANQPQHF	TGTGCCAGCAGCTTTCAAGTGGCGAATCAGCCCCAGCATTTT
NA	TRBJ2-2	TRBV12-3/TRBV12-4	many	CASRATLNTGELFF	TGTGCCAGCAGGGCAACCTTGAACACCGGGGAGCTGTTTTTT
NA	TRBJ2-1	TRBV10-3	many	CAISETGIEQFF	TGTGCCATCAGTGAAACGGGTATTGAGCAGTTCTTC
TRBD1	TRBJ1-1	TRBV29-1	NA	CSVAAGQGVEAFF	TGCAGCGTTGCCGCTGGACAGGGCGTTGAAGCTTTCTTT
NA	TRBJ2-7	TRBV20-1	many	CSARDLQKGQRYEQYF	TGCAGTGCTAGAGACCTCCAAAAGGGGCAGCGTTACGAGCAGTACTTC
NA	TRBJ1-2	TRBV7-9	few	CASSLDRASKGYTF	TGTGCCAGCAGCTTAGACAGGGCCTCGAAGGGCTACACCTTC
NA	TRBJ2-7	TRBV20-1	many	CSARGTLPATEQYF	TGCAGTGCTAGAGGGACCCTCCCCGCTACGGAGCAGTACTTC
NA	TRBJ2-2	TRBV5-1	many	CASSVANFGHNQANTGELFF	TGCGCCAGCTCGGTCGCGAACTTTGGACACAACCAAGCGAACACCGGGGAGCTGTTTTTT
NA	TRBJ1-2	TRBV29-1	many	CSVDRVGGYTF	TGCAGCGTTGATAGGGTTGGTGGCTACACCTTC
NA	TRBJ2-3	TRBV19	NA	CASGPTDTQYF	TGTGCCAGTGGACCCACAGATACGCAGTATTTT
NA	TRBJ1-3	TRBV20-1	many	CSARVWQGAGNTIYF	TGCAGTGCTAGAGTTTGGCAGGGTGCAGGAAACACCATATATTTT
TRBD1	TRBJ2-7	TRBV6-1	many	CASRAGGWDEQYF	TGTGCCAGCAGGGCAGGGGGTTGGGACGAGCAGTACTTC
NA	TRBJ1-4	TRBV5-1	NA	CASSLETNEKLFF	TGCGCCAGCAGCTTGGAAACTAATGAAAAACTGTTTTTT
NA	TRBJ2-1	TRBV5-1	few	CASSLGGRSLISYNEQFF	TGCGCCAGCAGCTTGGGGGGGCGGTCCCTCATCTCCTACAATGAGCAGTTCTTC
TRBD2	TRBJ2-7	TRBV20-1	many	CSARDRGVGGFEQYF	TGCAGTGCTAGAGATCGGGGGGTCGGCGGGTTCGAGCAGTACTTC
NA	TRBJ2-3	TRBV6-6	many	CASTKGGRGQGKDTQYF	TGTGCCAGCACCAAGGGAGGACGGGGCCAGGGTAAAGATACGCAGTATTTT
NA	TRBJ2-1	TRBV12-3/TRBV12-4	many	CASRAQGSEQFF	TGTGCCAGCAGAGCCCAGGGGAGTGAGCAGTTCTTC
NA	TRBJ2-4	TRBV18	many	CASSPVGGQYIQYF	TGTGCCAGCTCACCGGTGGGGGGGCAGTACATTCAGTACTTC
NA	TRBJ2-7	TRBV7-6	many	CASSFDSSTTYEQYF	TGTGCCAGCAGCTTTGATAGTTCGACCACCTACGAGCAGTACTTC
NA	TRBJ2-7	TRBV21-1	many	CASSKANGGYEQYF	TGTGCCAGCAGCAAAGCCAATGGCGGCTACGAGCAGTACTTC
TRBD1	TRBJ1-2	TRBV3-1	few	CASSQADRAYGYTF	TGTGCCAGCAGCCAGGCGGACAGGGCCTATGGCTACACCTTC
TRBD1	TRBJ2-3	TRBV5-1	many	CASRLNLGQGATDTQYF	TGCGCCAGCAGATTGAACCTGGGACAGGGGGCAACAGATACGCAGTATTTT
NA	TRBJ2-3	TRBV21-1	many	CASSKGCRRGITDTQYF	TGTGCCAGCAGCAAAGGCTGCAGGCGGGGGATCACAGATACGCAGTATTTT
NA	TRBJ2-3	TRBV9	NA	CASSVDVDTQYF	TGTGCCAGCAGCGTAGACGTAGATACGCAGTATTTT
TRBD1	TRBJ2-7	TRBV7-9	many	CASSLALGQGIDEQYF	TGTGCCAGCAGCTTAGCGTTGGGACAGGGGATCGACGAGCAGTACTTC
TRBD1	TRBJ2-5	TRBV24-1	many	CATSERQGGMKTQYF	TGTGCCACCAGTGAGCGACAGGGGGGAATGAAGACCCAGTACTTC
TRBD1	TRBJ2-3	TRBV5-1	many	CASSLPGQGLTDTQYF	TGCGCCAGCAGCTTGCCGGGACAGGGGTTGACAGATACGCAGTATTTT
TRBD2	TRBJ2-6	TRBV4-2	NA	CASSAQPGGRSGSGANVLTF	TGTGCCAGCAGCGCCCAGCCGGGGGGAAGATCCGGCTCTGGGGCCAACGTCCTGACTTTC
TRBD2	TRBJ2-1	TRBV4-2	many	CASSQGRGDNEQFF	TGTGCCAGCAGCCAGGGCCGGGGGGACAATGAGCAGTTCTTC
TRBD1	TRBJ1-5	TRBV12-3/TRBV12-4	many	CASSFGGTAPNQPQHF	TGTGCCAGCAGTTTCGGTGGGACAGCCCCCAATCAGCCCCAGCATTTT
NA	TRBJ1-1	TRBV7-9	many	CASSFRDEAFF	TGTGCCAGCAGCTTCAGAGATGAAGCTTTCTTT
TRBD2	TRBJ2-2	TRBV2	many	CASKGLAENTGELFF	TGTGCCAGCAAGGGACTAGCGGAAAACACCGGGGAGCTGTTTTTT
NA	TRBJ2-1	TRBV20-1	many	CSATLLYNEQFF	TGCAGTGCTACCCTCCTCTACAATGAGCAGTTCTTC
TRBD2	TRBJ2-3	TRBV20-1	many	CSARRGADTQYF	TGCAGTGCTAGACGGGGGGCAGATACGCAGTATTTT
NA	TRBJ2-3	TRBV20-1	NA	CSARDYRDGDTDTQYF	TGCAGTGCTAGAGATTACCGGGACGGGGACACAGATACGCAGTATTTT
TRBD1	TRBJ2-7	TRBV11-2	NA	CASSPGQVAYEQYF	TGTGCCAGCAGCCCCGGACAGGTGGCTTACGAGCAGTACTTC
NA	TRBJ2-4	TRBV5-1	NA	CASSSPGHGEIQYF	TGCGCCAGCAGCTCGCCGGGGCATGGTGAAATTCAGTACTTC
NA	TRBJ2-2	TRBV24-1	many	CATNSDGGGELFF	TGTGCCACCAATTCGGACGGCGGCGGGGAGCTGTTTTTT
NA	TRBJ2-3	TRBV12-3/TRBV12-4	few	CASRRVGTDTQYF	TGTGCCAGCAGACGGGTGGGCACAGATACGCAGTATTTT
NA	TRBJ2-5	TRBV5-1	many	CASSLGGLQETQYF	TGCGCCAGCAGCTTAGGTGGGCTCCAAGAGACCCAGTACTTC
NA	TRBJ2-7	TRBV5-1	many	CASSPRSGDAYEQYF	TGCGCCAGCAGCCCGCGGTCCGGGGACGCCTACGAGCAGTACTTC
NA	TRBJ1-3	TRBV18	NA	CASSPPSLGASSGNTIYF	TGTGCCAGCTCACCACCAAGCCTTGGAGCGAGTAGTGGAAACACCATATATTTT
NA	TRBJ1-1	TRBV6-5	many	CASRDAGGSTEAFF	TGTGCCAGCAGAGATGCCGGCGGTAGCACTGAAGCTTTCTTT
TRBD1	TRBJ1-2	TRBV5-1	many	CASGQGTYGYTF	TGCGCCAGCGGACAGGGAACCTATGGCTACACCTTC
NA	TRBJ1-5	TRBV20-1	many	CSASDSNQPQHF	TGCAGTGCTAGCGATAGCAATCAGCCCCAGCATTTT
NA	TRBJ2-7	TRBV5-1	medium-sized	CASSLVGGNYEQYF	TGCGCCAGCAGCTTGGTGGGAGGTAACTACGAGCAGTACTTC
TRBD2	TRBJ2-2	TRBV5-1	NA	CASSAYGGGGTGELFF	TGCGCCAGCAGCGCCTATGGAGGCGGGGGCACCGGGGAGCTGTTTTTT
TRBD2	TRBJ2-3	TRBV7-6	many	CASSLDYLSGIGTDTQYF	TGTGCCAGCAGCTTAGATTACCTTAGCGGGATAGGCACAGATACGCAGTATTTT